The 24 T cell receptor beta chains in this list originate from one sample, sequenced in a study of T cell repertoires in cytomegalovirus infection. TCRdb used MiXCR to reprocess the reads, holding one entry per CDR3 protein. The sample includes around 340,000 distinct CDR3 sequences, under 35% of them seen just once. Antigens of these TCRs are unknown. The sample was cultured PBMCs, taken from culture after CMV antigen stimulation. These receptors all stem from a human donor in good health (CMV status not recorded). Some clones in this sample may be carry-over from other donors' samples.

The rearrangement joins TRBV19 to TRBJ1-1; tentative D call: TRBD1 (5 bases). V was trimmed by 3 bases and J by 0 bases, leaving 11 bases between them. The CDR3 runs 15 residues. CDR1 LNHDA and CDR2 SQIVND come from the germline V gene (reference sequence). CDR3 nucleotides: TGTGCCAGTAGTATCGGGTGGACATTGAACACTGAAGCTTTCTTT. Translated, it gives CASSIGWTLNTEAFF. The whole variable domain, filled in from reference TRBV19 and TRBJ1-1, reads DGGITQSPKYLFRKEGQNVTLSCEQNLNHDAMYWYRQDPGQGLRLIYYSQIVNDFQKGDIAEGYSVSREKKESFPLTVTSAQKNPTAFYLCASSIGWTLNTEAFFGQGTRLTVV.

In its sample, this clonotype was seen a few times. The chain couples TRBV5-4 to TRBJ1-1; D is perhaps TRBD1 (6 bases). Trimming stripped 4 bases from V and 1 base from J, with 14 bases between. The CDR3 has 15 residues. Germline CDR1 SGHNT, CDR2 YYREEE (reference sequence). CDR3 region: CASSMGARGNTEAFF. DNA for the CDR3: TGTGCCAGCAGCATGGGAGCCAGGGGGAACACTGAAGCTTTCTTT. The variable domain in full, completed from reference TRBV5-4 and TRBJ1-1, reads ETGVTQSPTHLIKTRGQQVTLRCSSQSGHNTVSWYQQALGQGPQFIFQYYREEENGRGNFPPRFSGLQFPNYSSELNVNALELDDSALYLCASSMGARGNTEAFFGQGTRLTVV.

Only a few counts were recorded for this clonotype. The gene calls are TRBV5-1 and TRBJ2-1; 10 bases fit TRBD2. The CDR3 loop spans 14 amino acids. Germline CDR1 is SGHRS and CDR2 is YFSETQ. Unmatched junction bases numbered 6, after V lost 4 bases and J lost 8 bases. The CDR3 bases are TGCGCCAGCAGCCCCAGCGGGAGGGGCTATGAGCAGTTCTTC. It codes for CASSPSGRGYEQFF.

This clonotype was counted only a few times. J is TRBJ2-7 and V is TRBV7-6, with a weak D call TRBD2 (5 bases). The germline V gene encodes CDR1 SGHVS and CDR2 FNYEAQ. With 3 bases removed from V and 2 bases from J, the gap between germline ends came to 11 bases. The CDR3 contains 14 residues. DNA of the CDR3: TGTGCCAGCAGCTTGGGAGCGCGGACCTACGAGCAGTACTTC. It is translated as CASSLGARTYEQYF.

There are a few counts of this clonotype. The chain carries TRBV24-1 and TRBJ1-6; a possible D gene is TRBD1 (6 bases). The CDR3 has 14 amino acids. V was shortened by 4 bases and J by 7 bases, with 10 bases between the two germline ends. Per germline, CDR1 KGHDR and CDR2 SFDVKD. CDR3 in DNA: TGTGCCACCAGTGAGGGACATAAAAATTCACCCCTCCACTTT. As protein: CATSEGHKNSPLHF.

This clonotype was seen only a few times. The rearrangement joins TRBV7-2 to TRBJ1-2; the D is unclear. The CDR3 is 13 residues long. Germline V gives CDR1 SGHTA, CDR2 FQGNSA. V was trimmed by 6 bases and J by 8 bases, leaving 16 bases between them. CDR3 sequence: CASSSGRWKGYTF. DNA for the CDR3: TGTGCCAGCAGTTCCGGCCGCTGGAAGGGCTACACCTTC.

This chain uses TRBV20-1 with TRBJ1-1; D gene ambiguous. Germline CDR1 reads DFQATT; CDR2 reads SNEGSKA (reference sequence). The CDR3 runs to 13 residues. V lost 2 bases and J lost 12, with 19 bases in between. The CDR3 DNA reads TGCAGTGCTAGAACTGCTATAACAAGGCGGACTTTCTTT. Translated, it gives CSARTAITRRTFF.

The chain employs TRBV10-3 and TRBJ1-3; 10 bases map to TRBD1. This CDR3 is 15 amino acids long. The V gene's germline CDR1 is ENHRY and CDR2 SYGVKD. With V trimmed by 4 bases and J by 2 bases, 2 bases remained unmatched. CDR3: CAISGQGAAGNTIYF. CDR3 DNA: TGTGCCATCAGTGGACAGGGGGCGGCTGGAAACACCATATATTTT.

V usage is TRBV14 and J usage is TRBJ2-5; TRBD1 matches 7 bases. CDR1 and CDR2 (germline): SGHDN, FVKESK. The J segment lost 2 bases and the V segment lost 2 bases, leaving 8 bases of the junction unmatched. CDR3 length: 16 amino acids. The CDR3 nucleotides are TGTGCCAGCAGCCAATTGGGGACAGAAAAACAAGAGACCCAGTACTTC. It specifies CASSQLGTEKQETQYF.

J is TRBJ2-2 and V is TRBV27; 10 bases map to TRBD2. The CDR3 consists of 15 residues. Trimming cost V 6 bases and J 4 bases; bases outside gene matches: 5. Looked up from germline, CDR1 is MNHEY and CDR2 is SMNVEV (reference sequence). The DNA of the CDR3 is TGTGCCAGCAGCCTAGCGGGAGAGACCACCGGGGAGCTGTTTTTT. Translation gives CASSLAGETTGELFF.

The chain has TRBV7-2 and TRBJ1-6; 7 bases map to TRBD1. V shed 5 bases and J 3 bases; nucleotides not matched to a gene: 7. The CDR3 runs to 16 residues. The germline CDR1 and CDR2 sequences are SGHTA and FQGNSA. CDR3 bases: TGTGCCAGCAGCCCGAGGACAGGCGGCTATAATTCACCCCTCCACTTT. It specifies CASSPRTGGYNSPLHF. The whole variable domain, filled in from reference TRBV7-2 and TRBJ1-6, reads GAGVSQSPSNKVTEKGKDVELRCDPISGHTALYWYRQSLGQGLEFLIYFQGNSAPDKSGLPSDRFSAERTGGSVSTLTIQRTQQEDSAVYLCASSPRTGGYNSPLHFGNGTRLTVT.

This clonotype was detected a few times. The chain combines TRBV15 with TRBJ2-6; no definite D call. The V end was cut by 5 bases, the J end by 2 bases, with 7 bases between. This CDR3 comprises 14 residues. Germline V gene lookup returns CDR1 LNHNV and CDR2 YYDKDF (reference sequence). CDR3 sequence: CATSRAAGANVLTF. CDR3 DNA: TGTGCCACCAGCCGGGCAGCTGGGGCCAACGTCCTGACTTTC.

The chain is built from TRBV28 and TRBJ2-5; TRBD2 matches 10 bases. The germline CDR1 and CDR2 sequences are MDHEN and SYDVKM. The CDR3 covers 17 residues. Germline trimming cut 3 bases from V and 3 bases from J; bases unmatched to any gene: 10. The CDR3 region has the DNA TGTGCCAGCAGTTTCCTCCGGACTAGCGGACCTGAAGAGACCCAGTACTTC. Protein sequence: CASSFLRTSGPEETQYF.

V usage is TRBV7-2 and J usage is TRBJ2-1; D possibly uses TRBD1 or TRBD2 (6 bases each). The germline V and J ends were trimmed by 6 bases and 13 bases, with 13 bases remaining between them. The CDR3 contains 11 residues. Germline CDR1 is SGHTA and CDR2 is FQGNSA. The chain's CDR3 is CASSKGGDQFF. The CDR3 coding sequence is TGTGCCAGCAGTAAGGGGGGAGACCAGTTCTTC. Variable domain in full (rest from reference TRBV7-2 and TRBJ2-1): GAGVSQSPSNKVTEKGKDVELRCDPISGHTALYWYRQSLGQGLEFLIYFQGNSAPDKSGLPSDRFSAERTGGSVSTLTIQRTQQEDSAVYLCASSKGGDQFFGPGTRLTVL.

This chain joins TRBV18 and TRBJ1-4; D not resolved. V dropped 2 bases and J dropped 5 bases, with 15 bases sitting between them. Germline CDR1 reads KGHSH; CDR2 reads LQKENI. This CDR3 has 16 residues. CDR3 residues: CASSPETGPRNEKLFF. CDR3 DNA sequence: TGTGCCAGCTCACCAGAGACCGGTCCCCGAAATGAAAAACTGTTTTTT.

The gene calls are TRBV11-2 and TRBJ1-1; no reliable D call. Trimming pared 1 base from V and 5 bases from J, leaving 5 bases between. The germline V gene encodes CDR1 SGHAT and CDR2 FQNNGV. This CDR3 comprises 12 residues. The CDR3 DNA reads TGTGCCAGCAGCTTAGCAGAGACTGAAGCTTTCTTT. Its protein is CASSLAETEAFF.

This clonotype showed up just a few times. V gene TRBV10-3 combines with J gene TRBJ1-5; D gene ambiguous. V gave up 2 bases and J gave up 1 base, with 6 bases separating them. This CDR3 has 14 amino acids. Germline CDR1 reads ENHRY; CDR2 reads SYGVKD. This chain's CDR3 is CAISEGQSNQPQHF. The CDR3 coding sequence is TGTGCCATCAGTGAGGGGCAGAGCAATCAGCCCCAGCATTTT.

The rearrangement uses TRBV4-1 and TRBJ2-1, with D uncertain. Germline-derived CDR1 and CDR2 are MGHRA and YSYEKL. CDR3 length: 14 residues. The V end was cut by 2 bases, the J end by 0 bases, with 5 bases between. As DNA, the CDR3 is TGCGCCAGCAGCCAACAGAGCTCCTACAATGAGCAGTTCTTC. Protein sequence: CASSQQSSYNEQFF.

The CDR3 DNA sequence: TGCGCCAGCAGCTTGGCTGGGGAGGCTAATGAAAAACTGTTTTTT. Translating it yields CASSLAGEANEKLFF. The rearrangement joins TRBV5-1 to TRBJ1-4; D is unclear. There are 15 residues in the CDR3. V dropped 0 bases and J dropped 3 bases, with 9 bases sitting between them. Germline assignment: CDR1 SGHRS and CDR2 YFSETQ.

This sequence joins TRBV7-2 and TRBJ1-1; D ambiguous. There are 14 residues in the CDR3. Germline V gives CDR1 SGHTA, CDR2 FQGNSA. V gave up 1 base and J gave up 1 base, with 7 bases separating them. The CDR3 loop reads CASSLGQSNTEAFF. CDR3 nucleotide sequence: TGTGCCAGCAGCTTAGGACAATCGAACACTGAAGCTTTCTTT.

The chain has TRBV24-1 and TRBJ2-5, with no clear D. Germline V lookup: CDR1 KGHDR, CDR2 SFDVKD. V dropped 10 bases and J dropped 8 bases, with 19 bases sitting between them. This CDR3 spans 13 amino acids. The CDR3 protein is CATVSGPPETQYF. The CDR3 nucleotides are TGTGCCACTGTATCCGGGCCCCCTGAAACCCAGTACTTC.

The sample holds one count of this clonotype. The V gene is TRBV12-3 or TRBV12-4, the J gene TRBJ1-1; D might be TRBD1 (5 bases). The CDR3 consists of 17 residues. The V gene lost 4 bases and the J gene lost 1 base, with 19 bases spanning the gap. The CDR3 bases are TGTGCCAGCAGTTCTCGTAAGGGGTGGGCCACGAACACTGAAGCTTTCTTT. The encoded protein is CASSSRKGWATNTEAFF.

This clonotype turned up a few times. Here the CDR3 DNA reads TGTGCCAGTAGGACTAGCGGGGGGAGGAATGAGCAGTTCTTC. This sequence encodes CASRTSGGRNEQFF. The chain employs TRBV19 and TRBJ2-1; 13 bases map to TRBD2. With V trimmed by 6 bases and J by 7 bases, 3 bases remained unmatched. Germline-derived CDR1 and CDR2 are LNHDA and SQIVND (reference sequence). This CDR3 contains 14 residues.

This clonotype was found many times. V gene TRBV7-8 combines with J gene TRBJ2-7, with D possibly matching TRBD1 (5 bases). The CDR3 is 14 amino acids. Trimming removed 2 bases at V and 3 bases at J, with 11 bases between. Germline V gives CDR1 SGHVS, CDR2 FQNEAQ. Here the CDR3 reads CASSLRPDSYEQYF. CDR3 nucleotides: TGTGCCAGCAGCTTAAGGCCCGACAGCTACGAGCAGTACTTC.